This T cell receptor (beta chain) was captured by sequencing in a study of control samples from healthy donors and cancer patients. Germline values: CDR1 SGHTA, CDR2 FQGNSA. The CDR3 has 17 amino acids. The ends were cut back, 4 bases at V and 5 bases at J, with 21 bases in the middle. Clones were sequenced by immunoSEQ multiplex PCR, and TCRdb holds only the in-frame ones, with some missing. The sample yields approximately 110,000 clones, approximately 91% seen once. This sequence was found in a woman aged 18-29 years in good health. Sample: blood. The rearrangement joins TRBV7-2 to TRBJ2-1, with unresolved D. In DNA, the CDR3 is TGTGCCAGCAGCTCGATAAACAAATATAACCCCCACAATGAGCAGTTCTTC. It encodes CASSSINKYNPHNEQFF.